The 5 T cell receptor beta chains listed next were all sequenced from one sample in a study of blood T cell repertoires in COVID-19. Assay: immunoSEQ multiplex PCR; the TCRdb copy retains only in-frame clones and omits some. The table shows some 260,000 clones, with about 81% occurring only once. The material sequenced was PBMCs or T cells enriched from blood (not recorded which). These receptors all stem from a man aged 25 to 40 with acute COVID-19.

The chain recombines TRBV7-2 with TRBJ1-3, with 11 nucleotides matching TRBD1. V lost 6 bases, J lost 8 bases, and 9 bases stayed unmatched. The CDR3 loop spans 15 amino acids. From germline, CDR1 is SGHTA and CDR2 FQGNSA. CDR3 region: CASSETGTGGYTIYF. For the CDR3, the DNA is TGTGCCAGCAGTGAAACCGGGACAGGGGGTTACACCATATATTTT.

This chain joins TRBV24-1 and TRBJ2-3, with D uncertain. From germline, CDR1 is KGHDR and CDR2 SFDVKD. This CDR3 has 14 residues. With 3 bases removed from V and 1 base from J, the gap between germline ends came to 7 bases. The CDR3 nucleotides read TGTGCCACCAGTGATGCGAGAGGCACAGATACGCAGTATTTT. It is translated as CATSDARGTDTQYF.

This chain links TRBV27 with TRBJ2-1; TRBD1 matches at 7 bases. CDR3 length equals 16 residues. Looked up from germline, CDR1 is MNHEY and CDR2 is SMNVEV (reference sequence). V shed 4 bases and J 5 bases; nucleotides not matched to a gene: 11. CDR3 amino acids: CASSSADRRGNNEQFF. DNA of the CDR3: TGTGCCAGCAGTTCGGCGGACAGGAGAGGCAACAATGAGCAGTTCTTC.

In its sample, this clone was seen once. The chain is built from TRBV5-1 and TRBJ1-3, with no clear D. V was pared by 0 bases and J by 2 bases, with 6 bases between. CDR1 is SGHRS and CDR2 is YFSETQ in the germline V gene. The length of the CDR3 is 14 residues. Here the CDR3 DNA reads TGCGCCAGCAGCTTGGGGGAGGCTGGAAACACCATATATTTT. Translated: CASSLGEAGNTIYF.

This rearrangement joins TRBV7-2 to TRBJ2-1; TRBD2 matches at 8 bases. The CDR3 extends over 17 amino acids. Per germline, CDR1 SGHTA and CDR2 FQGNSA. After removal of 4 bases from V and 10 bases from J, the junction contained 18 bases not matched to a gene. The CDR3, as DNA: TGTGCCAGCAGCTCCCCCGATTTGCGAGCGGGAGCGCGGGAGCAGTTCTTC. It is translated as CASSSPDLRAGAREQFF.